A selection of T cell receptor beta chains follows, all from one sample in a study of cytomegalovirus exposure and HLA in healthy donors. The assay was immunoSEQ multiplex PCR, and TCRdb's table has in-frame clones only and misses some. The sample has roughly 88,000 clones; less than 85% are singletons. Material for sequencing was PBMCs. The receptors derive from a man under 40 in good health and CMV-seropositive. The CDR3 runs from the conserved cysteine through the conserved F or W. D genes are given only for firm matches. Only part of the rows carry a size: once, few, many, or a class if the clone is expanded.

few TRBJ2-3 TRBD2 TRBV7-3 CASSSGLAGASFADTQYF TGTGCCAGCAGCTCCGGACTAGCGGGAGCAAGTTTTGCAGATACGCAGTATTTT
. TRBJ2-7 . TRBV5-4 CASSLVGDSYEQYF TGTGCCAGCAGCTTGGTGGGAGACTCCTACGAGCAGTACTTC
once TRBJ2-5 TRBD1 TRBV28 CASSSMGLTGAQETQYF TGTGCCAGCAGTTCTATGGGGTTGACAGGGGCACAAGAGACCCAGTACTTC
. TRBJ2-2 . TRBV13 CASSLQSGELFF TGTGCCAGCAGCTTACAATCCGGGGAGCTGTTTTTT
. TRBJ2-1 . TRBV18 CASSPRGRALYNEQFF TGTGCCAGCTCACCAAGGGGGAGGGCCCTCTACAATGAGCAGTTCTTC
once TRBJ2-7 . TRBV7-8 CASSLLFYEQYF TGTGCCAGCAGCTTACTCTTCTACGAGCAGTACTTC
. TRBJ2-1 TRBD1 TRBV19 CASSVGTGRGNEQFF TGTGCCAGTAGCGTCGGGACAGGGCGTGGTAATGAGCAGTTCTTC
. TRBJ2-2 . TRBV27 CASSRLAPDTGELFF TGTGCCAGCAGCCGATTGGCCCCCGACACCGGGGAGCTGTTTTTT
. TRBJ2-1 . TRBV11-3 CASSLGTEEQFF TGTGCCAGCAGCTTAGGGACAGAAGAGCAGTTCTTC
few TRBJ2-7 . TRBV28 CASSMGPSYEQYF TGTGCCAGCAGTATGGGCCCGTCCTACGAGCAGTACTTC
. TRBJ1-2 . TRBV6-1 CATYYGASYGYTF TGTGCCACCTACTATGGGGCCTCCTATGGCTACACCTTC
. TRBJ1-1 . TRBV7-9 CASSLFGRVNTEAFF TGTGCCAGCAGCTTATTTGGGAGGGTGAACACTGAAGCTTTCTTT
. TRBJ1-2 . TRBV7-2 CASSPLEDSPLSGYTF TGTGCCAGCAGCCCCTTAGAGGACAGCCCACTCTCGGGCTACACCTTC
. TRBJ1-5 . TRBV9 CASSVGGNNQPQHF TGTGCCAGCAGCGTAGGGGGCAACAATCAGCCCCAGCATTTT
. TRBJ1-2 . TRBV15 CATSVGVAGGYTF TGTGCCACCAGCGTTGGGGTCGCGGGAGGCTACACCTTC
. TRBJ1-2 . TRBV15 CATSRDGPGRANYGYTF TGTGCCACCAGCAGAGATGGCCCTGGCAGGGCTAACTATGGCTACACCTTC
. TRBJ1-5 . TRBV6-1 CASTRGADNQPQHF TGTGCCAGCACCCGGGGGGCAGACAATCAGCCCCAGCATTTT
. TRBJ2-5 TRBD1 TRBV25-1 CASSGSETGDWETQYF TGTGCCAGCAGTGGTTCCGAGACAGGGGATTGGGAGACCCAGTACTTC
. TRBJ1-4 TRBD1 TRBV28 CASSSGNRGEKLFF TGTGCCAGCAGTTCAGGGAACAGGGGTGAAAAACTGTTTTTT
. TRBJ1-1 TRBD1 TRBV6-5 CASQGTGATEAFF TGTGCCAGTCAAGGGACAGGGGCAACTGAAGCTTTCTTT
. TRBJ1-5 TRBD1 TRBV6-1 CASSEGTENQPQHF TGTGCCAGCAGTGAGGGGACAGAGAATCAGCCCCAGCATTTT
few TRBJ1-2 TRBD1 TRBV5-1 CASQRDRNYGYTF TGCGCCAGCCAGAGGGACAGAAACTATGGCTACACCTTC
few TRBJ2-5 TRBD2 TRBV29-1 CSVGRQGGETQYF TGCAGCGTTGGTCGGCAGGGAGGGGAGACCCAGTACTTC
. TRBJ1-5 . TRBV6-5 CASRAGQFSNQPQHF TGTGCCAGCAGGGCAGGACAGTTTAGCAATCAGCCCCAGCATTTT
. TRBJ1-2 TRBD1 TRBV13 CASSLRDRGMNGYTF TGTGCCAGCAGCTTAAGGGACAGGGGTATGAATGGCTACACCTTC
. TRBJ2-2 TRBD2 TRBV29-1 CSVERLAGGRNTGELFF TGCAGCGTTGAAAGGCTAGCGGGTGGGCGGAACACCGGGGAGCTGTTTTTT
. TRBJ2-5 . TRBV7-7 CASSFRAGDKETQYF TGTGCTAGCAGCTTTAGGGCTGGGGACAAAGAGACCCAGTACTTC
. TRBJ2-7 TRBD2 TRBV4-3 CASSQDGERGIYEQYF TGCGCCAGCAGCCAAGATGGGGAGCGGGGAATCTACGAGCAGTACTTC
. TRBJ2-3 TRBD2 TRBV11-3 CASSFRTSGGAPDTQYF TGTGCCAGCAGCTTTAGGACTAGCGGGGGGGCCCCAGATACGCAGTATTTT
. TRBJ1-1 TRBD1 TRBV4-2 CASSQLKYGGQGFLNTEAFF TGTGCCAGCAGCCAACTGAAATATGGGGGACAGGGATTCCTGAACACTGAAGCTTTCTTT
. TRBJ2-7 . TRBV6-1 CASSDNSKEQYF TGTGCCAGCAGCGATAACAGTAAAGAGCAGTACTTC
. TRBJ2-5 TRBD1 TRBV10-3 CAISEGQAQETQYF TGTGCCATCAGTGAAGGACAGGCCCAAGAGACCCAGTACTTC
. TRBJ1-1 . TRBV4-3 CASSQDWGGLTEAFF TGCGCCAGCAGCCAAGATTGGGGGGGGCTAACTGAAGCTTTCTTT
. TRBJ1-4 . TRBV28 CASSLMGGPNEKLFF TGTGCCAGCAGTTTAATGGGAGGACCCAATGAAAAACTGTTTTTT
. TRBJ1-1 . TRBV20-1 CSGKGGTEAFF TGCAGTGGCAAGGGAGGCACTGAAGCTTTCTTT